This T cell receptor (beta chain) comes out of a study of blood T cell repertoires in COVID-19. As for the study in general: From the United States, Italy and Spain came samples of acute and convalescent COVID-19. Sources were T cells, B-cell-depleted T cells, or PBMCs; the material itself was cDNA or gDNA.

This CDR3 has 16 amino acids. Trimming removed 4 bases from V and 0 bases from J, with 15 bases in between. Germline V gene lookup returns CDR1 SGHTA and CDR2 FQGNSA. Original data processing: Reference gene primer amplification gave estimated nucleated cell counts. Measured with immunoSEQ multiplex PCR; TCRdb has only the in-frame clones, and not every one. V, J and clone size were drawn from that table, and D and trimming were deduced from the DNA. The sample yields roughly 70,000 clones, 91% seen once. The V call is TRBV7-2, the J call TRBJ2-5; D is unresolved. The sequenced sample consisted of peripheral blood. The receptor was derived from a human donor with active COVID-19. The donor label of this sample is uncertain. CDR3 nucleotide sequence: TGTGCCAGCAGCTCCTTCGACTCCTCGTACCAAGAGACCCAGTACTTC. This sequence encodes CASSSFDSSYQETQYF.